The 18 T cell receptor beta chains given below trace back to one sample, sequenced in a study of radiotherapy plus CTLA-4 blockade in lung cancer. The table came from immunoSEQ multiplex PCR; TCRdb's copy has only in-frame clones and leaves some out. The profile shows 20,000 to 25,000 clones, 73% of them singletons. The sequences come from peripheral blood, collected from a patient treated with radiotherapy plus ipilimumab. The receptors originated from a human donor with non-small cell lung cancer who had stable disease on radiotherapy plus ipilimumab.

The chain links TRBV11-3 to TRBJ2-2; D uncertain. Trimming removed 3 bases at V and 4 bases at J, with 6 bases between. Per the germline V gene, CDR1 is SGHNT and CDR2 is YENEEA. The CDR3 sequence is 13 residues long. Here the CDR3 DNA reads TGTGCCAGCAGCTTTGTAAGCACCGGGGAGCTGTTTTTT. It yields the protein CASSFVSTGELFF.

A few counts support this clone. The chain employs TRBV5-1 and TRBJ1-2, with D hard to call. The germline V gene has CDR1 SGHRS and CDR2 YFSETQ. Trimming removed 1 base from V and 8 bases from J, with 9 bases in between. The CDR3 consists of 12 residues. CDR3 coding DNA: TGCGCCAGCAGCTTGACCCTAGACGGCTACACCTTC. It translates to CASSLTLDGYTF.

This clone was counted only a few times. The CDR3 DNA sequence: TGTGCCAGCAGCTACGACAGGGCTAATGCCTTTGTGGAGACCCAGTACTTC. Amino acids: CASSYDRANAFVETQYF. This rearrangement joins TRBV5-8 to TRBJ2-5; 7 positions match TRBD1. Trimming took 3 bases from V and 5 from J; bases not matched to a gene: 16. The CDR3 consists of 17 residues. From germline, CDR1 is SGHTS and CDR2 YDEGEE.

This CDR3 reads CASSPPVQGADQPQHF. CDR3 DNA sequence: TGTGCCAGCTCACCACCGGTACAGGGGGCCGATCAGCCCCAGCATTTT. The chain employs TRBV18 and TRBJ1-5, with TRBD1 identical over 9 bases. Germline V gene data show CDR1 as KGHSH and CDR2 as LQKENI. Trimming cost V 0 bases and J 5 bases; bases outside gene matches: 5. The length of the CDR3 is 16 residues. The complete variable domain, with remaining parts taken from reference TRBV18 and TRBJ1-5, reads NAGVMQNPRHLVRRRGQEARLRCSPMKGHSHVYWYRQLPEEGLKFMVYLQKENIIDESGMPKERFSAEFPKEGPSILRIQQVVRGDSAAYFCASSPPVQGADQPQHFGDGTRLSIL.

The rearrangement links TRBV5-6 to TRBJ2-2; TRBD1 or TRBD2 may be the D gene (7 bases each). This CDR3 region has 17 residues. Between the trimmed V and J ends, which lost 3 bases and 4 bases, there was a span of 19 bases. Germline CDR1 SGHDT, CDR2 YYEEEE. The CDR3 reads CASSWRGQRDPTGELFF. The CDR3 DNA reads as TGTGCCAGCAGCTGGCGGGGACAGCGGGACCCCACCGGGGAGCTGTTTTTT.

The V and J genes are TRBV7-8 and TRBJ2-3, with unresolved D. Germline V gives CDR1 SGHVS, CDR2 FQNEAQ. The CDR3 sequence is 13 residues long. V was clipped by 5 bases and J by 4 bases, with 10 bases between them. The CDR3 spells CASSGPSPDTQYF. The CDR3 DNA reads TGTGCCAGCAGCGGACCTTCCCCAGATACGCAGTATTTT.

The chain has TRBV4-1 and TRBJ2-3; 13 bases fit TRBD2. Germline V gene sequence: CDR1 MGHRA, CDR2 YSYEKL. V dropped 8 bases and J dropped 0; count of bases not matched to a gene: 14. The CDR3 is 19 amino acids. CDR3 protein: CASYPGLAGARYSTDTQYF. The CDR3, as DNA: TGCGCCAGCTACCCTGGACTAGCGGGAGCCCGATATAGCACAGATACGCAGTATTTT.

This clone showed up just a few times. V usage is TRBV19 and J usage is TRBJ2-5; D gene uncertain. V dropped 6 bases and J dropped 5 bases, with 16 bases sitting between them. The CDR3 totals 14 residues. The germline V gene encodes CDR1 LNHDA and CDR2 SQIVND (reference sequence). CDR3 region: CASSQTSPKETQYF. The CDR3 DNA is TGTGCCAGTAGCCAAACGTCACCCAAGGAGACCCAGTACTTC.

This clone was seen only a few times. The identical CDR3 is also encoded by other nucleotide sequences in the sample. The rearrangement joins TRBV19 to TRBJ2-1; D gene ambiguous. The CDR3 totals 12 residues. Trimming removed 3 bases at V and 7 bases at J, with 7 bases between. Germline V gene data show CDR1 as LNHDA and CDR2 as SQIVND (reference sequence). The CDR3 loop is CASSIMGNEQFF. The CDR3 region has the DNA TGTGCCAGTAGTATTATGGGTAATGAGCAGTTCTTC.

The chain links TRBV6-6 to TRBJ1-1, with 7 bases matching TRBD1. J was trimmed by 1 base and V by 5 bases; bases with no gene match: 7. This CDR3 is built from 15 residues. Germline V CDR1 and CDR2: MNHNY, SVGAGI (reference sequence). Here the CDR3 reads CASSPGQSWNTEAFF. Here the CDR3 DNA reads TGTGCCAGCAGTCCGGGACAGAGTTGGAACACTGAAGCTTTCTTT.

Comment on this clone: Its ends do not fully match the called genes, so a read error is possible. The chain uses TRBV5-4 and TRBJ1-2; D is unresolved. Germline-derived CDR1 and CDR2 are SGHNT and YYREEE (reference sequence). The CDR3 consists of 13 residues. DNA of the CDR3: TGTGCCAGCAGCTTTTTAGCTAACTATGACTACACCTTC. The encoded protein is CASSFLANYDYTF.

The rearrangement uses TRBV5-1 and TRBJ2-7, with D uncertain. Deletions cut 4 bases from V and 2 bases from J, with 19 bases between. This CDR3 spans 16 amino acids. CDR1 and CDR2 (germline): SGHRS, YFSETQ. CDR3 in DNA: TGCGCCAGCAGCACTGGAGTCGGAATTCCCCCCTACGAGCAGTACTTC. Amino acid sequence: CASSTGVGIPPYEQYF.

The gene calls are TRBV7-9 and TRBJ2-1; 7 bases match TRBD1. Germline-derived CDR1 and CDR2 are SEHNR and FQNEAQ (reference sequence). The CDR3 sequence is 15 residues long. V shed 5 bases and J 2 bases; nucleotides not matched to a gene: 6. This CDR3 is CASSQRQGAYNEQFF. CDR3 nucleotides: TGTGCCAGCAGCCAAAGACAGGGAGCCTACAATGAGCAGTTCTTC.

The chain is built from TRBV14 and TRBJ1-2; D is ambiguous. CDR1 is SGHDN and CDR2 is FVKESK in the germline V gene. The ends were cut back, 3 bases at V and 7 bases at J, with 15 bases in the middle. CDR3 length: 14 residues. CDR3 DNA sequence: TGTGCCAGCAGCCAGAGAACGGATTATGGTGGCTACACCTTC. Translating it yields CASSQRTDYGGYTF.

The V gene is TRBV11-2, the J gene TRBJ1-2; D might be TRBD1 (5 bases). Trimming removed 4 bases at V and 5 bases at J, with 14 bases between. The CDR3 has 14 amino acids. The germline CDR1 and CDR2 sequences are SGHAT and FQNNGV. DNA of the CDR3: TGTGCCAGCAGCTCCGATAGACAGAGATATGGCTACACCTTC. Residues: CASSSDRQRYGYTF.

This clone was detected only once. In nucleotides, the CDR3 is TGTGCCAGTAGTACGCGGACTAGCGGGGGCTCCGCGTCGGTTACAGATACGCAGTATTTT. It translates to CASSTRTSGGSASVTDTQYF. This chain connects TRBV19 to TRBJ2-3; 13 bases line up with TRBD2. Trimming cost V 4 bases and J 3 bases; bases outside gene matches: 16. The CDR3 sequence is 20 residues long. The germline V gene encodes CDR1 LNHDA and CDR2 SQIVND (reference sequence).

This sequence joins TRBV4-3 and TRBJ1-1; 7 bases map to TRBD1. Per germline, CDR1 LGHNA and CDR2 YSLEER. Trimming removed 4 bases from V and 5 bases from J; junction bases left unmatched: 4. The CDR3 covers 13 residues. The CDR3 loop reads CASSLSRGTEAFF. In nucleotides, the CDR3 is TGCGCCAGCAGCCTTTCCAGGGGGACTGAAGCTTTCTTT.

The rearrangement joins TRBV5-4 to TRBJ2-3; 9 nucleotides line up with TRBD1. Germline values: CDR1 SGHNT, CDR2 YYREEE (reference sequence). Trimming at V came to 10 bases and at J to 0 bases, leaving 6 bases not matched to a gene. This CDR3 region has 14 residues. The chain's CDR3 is CAGRTGVSTDTQYF. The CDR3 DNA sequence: TGTGCCGGACGGACAGGGGTTAGCACAGATACGCAGTATTTT.